The clone carrying this T cell receptor beta chain has only one observation. No antigen is known for it. The data derive from a study of graft-versus-host responses after intestinal transplantation. The CDR3 totals 15 residues. CDR1 is MGHRA and CDR2 is YSYEKL in the germline V gene. The V gene lost 3 bases and the J gene lost 0 bases, with 8 bases spanning the gap. Clones were read by immunoSEQ multiplex PCR, and TCRdb kept only the in-frame ones, dropping some. Of about 120,000 clones listed, around 95% are singletons. V usage is TRBV4-1 and J usage is TRBJ1-4; D gene ambiguous. The source of this sequence is a human donor who received an intestinal transplant. The source material was unstimulated CD8+ T cells sorted from spleen or lymph node cells, sampled before intestinal transplant. The CDR3 is CASSQYDATNEKLFF. CDR3 nucleotide sequence: TGCGCCAGCAGCCAGTACGATGCAACTAATGAAAAACTGTTTTTT.